This passage covers 30 T cell receptor beta chains from one sample sequenced in a study of CD8+ T cells in alopecia areata. Documented treatment: oral pan-JAK inhibitor, 5-10 mg twice daily. cDNA serving as the sequencing template came from extracted, reverse transcribed RNA. The protocol was immunoSEQ multiplex PCR, while the TCRdb copy is restricted to in-frame clones and leaves out a portion. The sample consists of over 150,000 clones, 50% to 65% of them appearing once. Sequenced here: CD8+ T cells sorted from blood, sampled at week 24, from a patient treated with tofacitinib. The receptors come from a human donor with alopecia areata.

This chain joins TRBV29-1 and TRBJ2-4; 9 bases map to TRBD1. V lost 3 bases and J lost 1; bases outside the gene matches: 4. This CDR3 spans 15 amino acids. The germline gives CDR1 SQVTM, CDR2 ANQGSEA. CDR3 DNA sequence: TGCAGCGTTGAGGGAGGACAGGGGGCCAAAAACATTCAGTACTTC. As protein: CSVEGGQGAKNIQYF.

This clone was counted between two and nine times. The gene calls are TRBV4-3 and TRBJ1-4, with D perhaps matching TRBD1 (5 bases). V gave up 0 bases and J gave up 5 bases, with 16 bases separating them. The V gene's germline CDR1 is LGHNA and CDR2 YSLEER. The CDR3 loop spans 17 amino acids. CDR3 sequence: CASSQDVGERKNEKLFF. CDR3 coding DNA: TGCGCCAGCAGCCAAGATGTAGGGGAACGGAAGAATGAAAAACTGTTTTTT.

The V call is TRBV2, the J call TRBJ2-7; TRBD2 matches 10 bases. J lost 5 bases, V lost 3 bases, and 4 bases had no gene match. This CDR3 comprises 14 residues. Germline CDR1 and CDR2: SNHLY and FYNNEI. The CDR3 bases are TGTGCCAGCAGTGAGGTAGCGGGGGGTCACGAGCAGTACTTC. Its translation is CASSEVAGGHEQYF.

This clone was counted only a few times. The chain combines TRBV7-9 with TRBJ2-1; either TRBD1 or TRBD2 may supply D (6 bases each). Germline assignment: CDR1 SEHNR and CDR2 FQNEAQ (reference sequence). With 8 bases removed from V and 8 bases from J, the gap between germline ends came to 16 bases. The CDR3 runs 13 residues. CDR3 loop: CASYFMGGHEQFF. The CDR3 nucleotides are TGTGCCAGCTACTTCATGGGGGGCCATGAGCAGTTCTTC. Looking up the rest from reference TRBV7-9 and TRBJ2-1 gives the full variable domain: DTGVSQNPRHKITKRGQNVTFRCDPISEHNRLYWYRQTLGQGPEFLTYFQNEAQLEKSRLLSDRFSAERPKGSFSTLEIQRTEQGDSAMYLCASYFMGGHEQFFGPGTRLTVL.

The chain employs TRBV5-1 and TRBJ2-3; 7 positions agree with TRBD2. Unmatched junction bases numbered 10, after V lost 4 bases and J lost 2 bases. The CDR3 runs 16 residues. CDR1 is SGHRS and CDR2 is YFSETQ in the germline V gene. CDR3 amino acids: CASSGIWEGTTDTQYF. CDR3 DNA: TGCGCCAGCAGCGGGATTTGGGAGGGGACCACAGATACGCAGTATTTT.

This rearrangement joins TRBV29-1 to TRBJ2-3; TRBD2 matches 10 bases. V dropped 4 bases and J dropped 6; count of bases not matched to a gene: 16. Germline V CDR1 and CDR2: SQVTM, ANQGSEA. The CDR3 is 17 amino acids. CDR3 sequence reads: CSVVTMGSSGGADTQYF. CDR3 coding DNA: TGCAGCGTTGTCACGATGGGGTCAAGCGGGGGGGCCGATACGCAGTATTTT.

The chain combines TRBV7-3 with TRBJ1-2, with D maybe TRBD1 (5 bases). The CDR3 is 14 residues long. Trimming removed 5 bases from V and 6 bases from J, with 16 bases in between. Germline V lookup: CDR1 SGHTA, CDR2 FQGTGA. CDR3 sequence (DNA): TGTGCCAGCAGCCCCGGGGGACCTACGGATGGCTACACCTTC. Residues: CASSPGGPTDGYTF.

The chain couples TRBV2 to TRBJ2-3; TRBD2 matches at 9 bases. J lost 2 bases, V lost 6 bases, and 6 bases had no gene match. CDR3 length: 15 amino acids. Looked up from germline, CDR1 is SNHLY and CDR2 is FYNNEI. The CDR3 loop is CASRVLAGITDTQYF. The CDR3 DNA reads as TGTGCCAGCAGAGTGCTAGCGGGGATCACAGATACGCAGTATTTT.

The chain combines TRBV7-3 with TRBJ1-6, with 12 bases fitting TRBD1. CDR1 is SGHTA, CDR2 FQGTGA, per germline. Trimming removed 6 bases from V and 14 bases from J; junction bases left unmatched: 8. The CDR3 sequence is 14 residues long. The CDR3 sequence: CASRPGTGGRSLHF. The CDR3 DNA reads as TGTGCCAGCAGGCCCGGGACAGGGGGCCGGTCCCTCCACTTT.

In its sample, this clone was seen a few times. This chain joins TRBV6-4 and TRBJ1-1; D uncertain. The CDR3 covers 13 residues. Germline-derived CDR1 and CDR2 are MRHNA and SNTAGT. Trimming removed 6 bases from V and 1 base from J, with 9 bases in between. CDR3 nucleotide sequence: TGTGCCAGCAGCATGACTCCGAACACTGAAGCTTTCTTT. It encodes CASSMTPNTEAFF.

The chain recombines TRBV29-1 with TRBJ1-5; D gene uncertain. Germline CDR1 and CDR2: SQVTM and ANQGSEA. V dropped 4 bases and J dropped 3 bases, with 10 bases sitting between them. CDR3 length: 13 amino acids. The DNA for the CDR3 is TGCAGCGTTGCAGACGGGTACAATCAGCCCCAGCATTTT. Translation: CSVADGYNQPQHF.

This clone was detected a few times. The chain combines TRBV7-9 with TRBJ2-1; 11 bases map to TRBD2. Germline CDR1 and CDR2: SEHNR and FQNEAQ (reference sequence). CDR3 length: 15 residues. The V and J ends lost 3 bases and 8 bases, in that order; junction bases with no gene match: 6. Here the CDR3 reads CASSFLAGGPDEQFF. The CDR3 nucleotides are TGTGCCAGCAGCTTCCTAGCGGGGGGCCCCGATGAGCAGTTCTTC.

V and J are TRBV27 and TRBJ1-1; the D gene is possibly TRBD1 (6 bases). V lost 8 bases to trimming and J lost 4 bases, with 14 bases between them. Germline V gene sequence: CDR1 MNHEY, CDR2 SMNVEV (reference sequence). The CDR3 loop spans 13 amino acids. The CDR3 protein is CASSGALGTEAFF. The CDR3 DNA sequence: TGTGCCAGCTCAGGGGCCTTGGGCACTGAAGCTTTCTTT.

This sequence joins TRBV4-3 and TRBJ1-2; D remains ambiguous. CDR3 size: 14 residues. Trimming removed 0 bases at V and 4 bases at J, with 9 bases between. Germline V gene lookup returns CDR1 LGHNA and CDR2 YSLEER. The CDR3 sequence: CASSQDKGGYGYTF. The CDR3 DNA reads as TGCGCCAGCAGCCAAGATAAGGGCGGCTATGGCTACACCTTC.

This clone is termed medium-sized. The same CDR3 can be traced to other DNA sequences in this sample. This CDR3 is CASSLDLNTEAFF. CDR3 nucleotide sequence: TGTGCCAGCAGCTTAGACCTTAACACTGAAGCTTTCTTT. The chain joins TRBV7-2 to TRBJ1-1; D unclear. Per the germline V gene, CDR1 is SGHTA and CDR2 is FQGNSA. This CDR3 has 13 amino acids. V gave up 1 base and J gave up 2 bases, with 5 bases separating them.

This clone was counted a few times. V gene TRBV13 combines with J gene TRBJ1-6, with a weak D call TRBD1 (5 bases). This CDR3 comprises 15 residues. The germline V and J ends were trimmed by 7 bases and 6 bases, with 16 bases remaining between them. Germline V gene lookup returns CDR1 PRHDT and CDR2 FYEKMQ (reference sequence). CDR3 bases: TGTGCCAGCACCATCCAGGTTCAGGGTAATTCACCCCTCCACTTT. Translated, it gives CASTIQVQGNSPLHF.

The rearrangement uses TRBV2 and TRBJ1-1; tentative D call: TRBD1 (5 bases). V lost 7 bases, J lost 1 base, and 16 bases lay in between. This CDR3 is built from 15 residues. Per germline, CDR1 SNHLY and CDR2 FYNNEI. In nucleotides, the CDR3 is TGTGCCAGCATGTGGCAGGGAGAAGGGAACACTGAAGCTTTCTTT. Translation: CASMWQGEGNTEAFF.

With respect to this clone: Additional DNA sequences in this sample encode the identical CDR3. This sequence joins TRBV29-1 and TRBJ1-1, with a weak D call TRBD1 (5 bases). The CDR3 contains 12 residues. The ends were cut back, 6 bases at V and 3 bases at J, with 11 bases in the middle. Germline V gives CDR1 SQVTM, CDR2 ANQGSEA. CDR3 sequence reads: CSVPGGYTEAFF. Written as DNA, the CDR3 is TGCAGCGTCCCGGGGGGTTACACTGAAGCTTTCTTT.

The chain recombines TRBV30 with TRBJ1-2, with 9 bases identical to TRBD1. The CDR3 spans 15 residues. Germline V gene data show CDR1 as GTSNPN and CDR2 as SVGIG (reference sequence). The ends lost 1 base at V and 4 bases at J; junction bases unmatched: 7. CDR3 in DNA: TGTGCCTGGAGTGGGACAGGGGACGCCCCCTATGGCTACACCTTC. Protein: CAWSGTGDAPYGYTF.

The chain uses TRBV6-5 and TRBJ2-5; no reliable D call. This CDR3 contains 14 residues. V was shortened by 1 base and J by 4 bases, with 10 bases between the two germline ends. Germline CDR1 and CDR2: MNHEY and SVGAGI. CDR3 amino acids: CASSYLQQRETQYF. The DNA for the CDR3 is TGTGCCAGCAGTTACTTGCAGCAAAGAGAGACCCAGTACTTC.

The rearrangement links TRBV6-4 to TRBJ2-3; D gene ambiguous. Deletions cut 3 bases from V and 1 base from J, with 2 bases between. The CDR3 sequence is 12 residues long. CDR1 and CDR2 from the germline V gene are MRHNA and SNTAGT. This CDR3 reads CASSEGTDTQYF. CDR3 nucleotide sequence: TGTGCCAGCAGTGAGGGCACAGATACGCAGTATTTT.

J is TRBJ2-1 and V is TRBV5-6, with D unclear. Germline V gene sequence: CDR1 SGHDT, CDR2 YYEEEE. V dropped 2 bases and J dropped 5 bases, with 8 bases sitting between them. The CDR3 extends over 13 amino acids. In nucleotides, the CDR3 is TGTGCCAGCAGCTTAAGCAGCAACAATGAGCAGTTCTTC. This sequence encodes CASSLSSNNEQFF. Variable domain in full (rest from reference TRBV5-6 and TRBJ2-1): DAGVTQSPTHLIKTRGQQVTLRCSPKSGHDTVSWYQQALGQGPQFIFQYYEEEERQRGNFPDRFSGHQFPNYSSELNVNALLLGDSALYLCASSLSSNNEQFFGPGTRLTVL.

In this sample, this clone turned up a few times. The chain links TRBV19 to TRBJ2-1; a weak D match, TRBD2 (6 bases). Germline-derived CDR1 and CDR2 are LNHDA and SQIVND (reference sequence). This CDR3 is built from 14 residues. Trimming shortened V by 7 bases and J by 4 bases, and 14 bases separated the two germline ends. The CDR3 coding sequence is TGTGCCAGTACGCCGGGCGGGGAGTACAATGAGCAGTTCTTC. Its translation is CASTPGGEYNEQFF.

This rearrangement joins TRBV7-2 to TRBJ1-1; the D is unclear. The V end lost 2 bases, the J end lost 1 base, and 5 bases lay between the germline ends. The germline V gene encodes CDR1 SGHTA and CDR2 FQGNSA. The CDR3 is made up of 13 amino acids. The CDR3 DNA is TGTGCCAGCAGCTTATCACAGAACACTGAAGCTTTCTTT. Amino acid sequence: CASSLSQNTEAFF.

The V call is TRBV11-2, the J call TRBJ1-2; no definite D call. V dropped 1 base and J dropped 2 bases, with 8 bases sitting between them. The CDR3 loop spans 14 amino acids. Germline values: CDR1 SGHAT, CDR2 FQNNGV. The CDR3 spells CASSLGRLNYGYTF. CDR3 nucleotide sequence: TGTGCCAGCAGCTTAGGCCGTCTGAACTATGGCTACACCTTC.

This chain uses TRBV7-6 with TRBJ2-5; no clear D gene. This CDR3 spans 12 amino acids. V was clipped by 4 bases and J by 3 bases, with 6 bases between them. Germline lookup yields CDR1 SGHVS and CDR2 FNYEAQ. DNA for the CDR3: TGTGCCAGCAGCTCTAGGGAAGAGACCCAGTACTTC. This encodes CASSSREETQYF.

This clone was seen more than once but under ten times. V is TRBV28 and J is TRBJ2-7; D remains ambiguous. V was cut by 6 bases and J by 1 base, with 22 bases left in between. Germline CDR1 reads MDHEN; CDR2 reads SYDVKM. This CDR3 comprises 17 residues. The CDR3 here is CASSPQGPITESYEQYF. CDR3 nucleotide sequence: TGTGCCAGCAGCCCCCAAGGACCAATAACCGAATCCTACGAGCAGTACTTC.

Note on this clone: The same CDR3 can be traced to other DNA sequences in this sample. The J gene is TRBJ1-2, the V gene TRBV30; D perhaps matches TRBD1 (5 bases). Germline V lookup: CDR1 GTSNPN, CDR2 SVGIG (reference sequence). The CDR3 sequence is 13 residues long. V dropped 5 bases and J dropped 6 bases, with 16 bases sitting between them. The CDR3 is CAWSAGGRDGYTF. The CDR3 coding sequence is TGTGCCTGGTCCGCGGGGGGGAGGGATGGCTACACCTTC.

This clone was found a few times. The V call is TRBV29-1, the J call TRBJ2-2; 8 nucleotides match TRBD1. This CDR3 is built from 13 residues. The junction had 0 bases not matched to a gene; V was cut back by 3 bases and J by 3 bases. Germline loops: CDR1 SQVTM, CDR2 ANQGSEA. The CDR3 bases are TGCAGCGTTGAGGACAGGGACACCGGGGAGCTGTTTTTT. Protein: CSVEDRDTGELFF.

V is TRBV27 and J is TRBJ1-2, with 8 positions matching TRBD1. Germline CDR1 is MNHEY and CDR2 is SMNVEV (reference sequence). The CDR3 totals 11 residues. Losses at the gene ends were 8 bases for V and 8 bases for J; bases not matched to a gene: 4. CDR3 nucleotides: TGTGCCAGCGCCGACAGGGGCGGCTACACCTTC. Residues: CASADRGGYTF.